The source of this TCR beta chain is a study of T cells in localized non-small cell lung cancer. Overall study results and limits: Sequence data derive from only one tumor region, so heterogeneity remains possible.

Sample share makes this clone medium-sized (0.01 to 0.1%). Its antigen is currently unknown. Deletions cut 6 bases from V and 4 bases from J, with 18 bases between. The CDR3 covers 15 residues. Method: immunoSEQ multiplex PCR; TCRdb's copy keeps in-frame clones and lacks some. The sample has about 1,500 clones, around 40% seen once. Sequencing used lung tumor tissue, obtained before any cancer treatment. The rearrangement joins TRBV23-1 to TRBJ1-2; D is unclear. TRBV23-1 is an ORF; its function is uncertain. This receptor was identified in a woman aged 40-70 years with stage II squamous cell lung carcinoma. As DNA, the CDR3 is TGCGCCAGCAGCCAAGATTTAGACAAGATCTATGGCTACACCTTC. It encodes CASSQDLDKIYGYTF.